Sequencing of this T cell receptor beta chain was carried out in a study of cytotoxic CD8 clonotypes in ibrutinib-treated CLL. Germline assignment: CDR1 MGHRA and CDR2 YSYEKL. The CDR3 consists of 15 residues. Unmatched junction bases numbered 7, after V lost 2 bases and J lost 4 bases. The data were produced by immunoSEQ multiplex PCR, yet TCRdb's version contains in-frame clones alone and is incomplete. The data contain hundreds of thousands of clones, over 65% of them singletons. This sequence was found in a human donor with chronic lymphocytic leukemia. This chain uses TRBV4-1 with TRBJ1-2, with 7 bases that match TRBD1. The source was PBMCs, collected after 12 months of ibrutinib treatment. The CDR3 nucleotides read TGCGCCAGCAGCCAACAGGGGGGCGGTCGCTATGGCTACACCTTC. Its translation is CASSQQGGGRYGYTF.